This section outlines one TCR beta chain sequence together with its context. This CDR3 has 14 residues. Germline V gives CDR1 SGHTA, CDR2 FQGNSA. V lost 6 bases and J lost 1, with 12 bases in between. The table came from immunoSEQ multiplex PCR; TCRdb's copy has only in-frame clones and leaves some out. The repertoire consists of some 1 million clones, with 65% to 75% occurring once and the leading ten covering over 1.3%. The sample comes from a study of shared clonotypes between healthy human individuals. The receptor comes from a man aged 18 to 30 in good health. The V gene is TRBV7-2, the J gene TRBJ1-1; D uncertain. Material: memory CD4+ T cells sorted from blood. Subset denoted: CD45RA-negative fraction. The CDR3 region is CASSQIGGNTEAFF. Written as DNA, the CDR3 is TGTGCCAGCAGTCAGATCGGAGGGAACACTGAAGCTTTCTTT.